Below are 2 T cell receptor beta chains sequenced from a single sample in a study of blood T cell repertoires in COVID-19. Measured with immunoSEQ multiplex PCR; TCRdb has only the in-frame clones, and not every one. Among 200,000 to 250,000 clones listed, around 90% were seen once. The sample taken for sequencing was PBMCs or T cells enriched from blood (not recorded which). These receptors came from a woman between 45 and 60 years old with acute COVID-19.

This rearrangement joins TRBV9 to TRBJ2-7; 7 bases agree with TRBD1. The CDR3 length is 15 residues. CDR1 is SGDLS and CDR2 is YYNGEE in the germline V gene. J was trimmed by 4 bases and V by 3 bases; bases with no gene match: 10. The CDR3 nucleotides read TGTGCCAGCAGCGCCCTACCAGGGACAGTATACGAGCAGTACTTC. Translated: CASSALPGTVYEQYF.

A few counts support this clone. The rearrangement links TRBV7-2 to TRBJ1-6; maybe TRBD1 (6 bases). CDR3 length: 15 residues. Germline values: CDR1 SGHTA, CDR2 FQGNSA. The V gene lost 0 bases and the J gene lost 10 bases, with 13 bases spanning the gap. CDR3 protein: CASSLAPGGYSPLHF. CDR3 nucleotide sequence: TGTGCCAGCAGCTTAGCTCCGGGGGGCTACTCACCCCTCCACTTT.